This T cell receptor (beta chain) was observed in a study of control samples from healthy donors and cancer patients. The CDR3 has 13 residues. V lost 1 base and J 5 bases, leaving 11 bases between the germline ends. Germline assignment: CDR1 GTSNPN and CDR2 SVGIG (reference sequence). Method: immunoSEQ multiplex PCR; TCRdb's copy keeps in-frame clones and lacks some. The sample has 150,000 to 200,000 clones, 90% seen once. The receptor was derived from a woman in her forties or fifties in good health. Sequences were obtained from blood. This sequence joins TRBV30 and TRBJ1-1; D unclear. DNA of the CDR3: TGTGCCTGGAGTGGGGAGGGTTGGACTGAAGCTTTCTTT. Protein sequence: CAWSGEGWTEAFF.